This TCR beta chain was recorded in a study of OX40 agonist ivuxolimab in advanced cancers. Study-wide findings and caveats: Within 6 weeks, CD4+ and CD8+ blood T cells expanded clonally at 0.1 to 3.0 mg/kg.

On this clone: Its antigen is unknown.

In germline, CDR1 is MNHEY, CDR2 SMNVEV (reference sequence). The CDR3 loop spans 14 amino acids. The V end was cut by 0 bases, the J end by 2 bases, with 8 bases between. Some clones are missing from TCRdb's copy, which holds only in-frame ones; the method was immunoSEQ multiplex PCR. The sample includes roughly 28,000 clones, around 87% of them seen just once. The receptor was derived from an adult with an advanced solid tumor such as melanoma, head and neck, liver or kidney cancer. The input for sequencing was CD4+ or CD8+ T cells sorted from blood, taken in a trial of the OX40 agonist ivuxolimab. The rearrangement joins TRBV27 to TRBJ2-7, with no clear D. The CDR3 DNA reads as TGTGCCAGCAGTTTATCGGGGTTTGCCTACGAGCAGTACTTC. This codes for CASSLSGFAYEQYF.